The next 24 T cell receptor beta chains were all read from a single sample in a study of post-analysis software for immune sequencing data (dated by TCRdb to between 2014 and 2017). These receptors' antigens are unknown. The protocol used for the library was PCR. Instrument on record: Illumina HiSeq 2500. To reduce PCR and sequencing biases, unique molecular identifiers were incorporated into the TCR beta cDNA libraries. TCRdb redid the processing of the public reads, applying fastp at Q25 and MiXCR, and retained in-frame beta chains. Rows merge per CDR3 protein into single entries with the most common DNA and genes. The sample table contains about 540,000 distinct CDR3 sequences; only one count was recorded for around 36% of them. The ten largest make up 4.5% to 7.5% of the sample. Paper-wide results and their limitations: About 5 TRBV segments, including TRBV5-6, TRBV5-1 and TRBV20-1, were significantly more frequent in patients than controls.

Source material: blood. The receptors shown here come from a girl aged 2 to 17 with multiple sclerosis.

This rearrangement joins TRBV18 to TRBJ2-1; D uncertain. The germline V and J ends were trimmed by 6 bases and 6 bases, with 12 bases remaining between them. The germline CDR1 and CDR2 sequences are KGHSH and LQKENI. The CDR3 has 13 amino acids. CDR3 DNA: TGTGCCAGCTCGCTATCTGGTCCCAATGAGCAGTTCTTC. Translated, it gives CASSLSGPNEQFF.

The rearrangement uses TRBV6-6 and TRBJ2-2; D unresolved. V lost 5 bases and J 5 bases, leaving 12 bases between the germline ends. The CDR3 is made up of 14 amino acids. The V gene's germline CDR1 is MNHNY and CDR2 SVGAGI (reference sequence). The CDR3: CASSTLDQTGELFF. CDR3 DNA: TGTGCCAGCAGTACCCTGGACCAAACCGGGGAGCTGTTTTTT.

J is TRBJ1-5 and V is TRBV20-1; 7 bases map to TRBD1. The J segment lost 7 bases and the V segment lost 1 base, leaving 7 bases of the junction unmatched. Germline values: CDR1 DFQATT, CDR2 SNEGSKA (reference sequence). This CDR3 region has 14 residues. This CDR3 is CSARVDRAGQPQHF. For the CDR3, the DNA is TGCAGTGCTAGAGTTGACAGGGCCGGGCAGCCCCAGCATTTT.

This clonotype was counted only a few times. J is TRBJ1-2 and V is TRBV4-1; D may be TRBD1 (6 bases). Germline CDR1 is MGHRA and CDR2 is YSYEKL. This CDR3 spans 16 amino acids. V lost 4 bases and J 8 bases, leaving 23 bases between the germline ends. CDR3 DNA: TGCGCCAGCAGCCCGTCGGCAGGGGACTGGTCTAGGGGCTACACCTTC. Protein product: CASSPSAGDWSRGYTF.

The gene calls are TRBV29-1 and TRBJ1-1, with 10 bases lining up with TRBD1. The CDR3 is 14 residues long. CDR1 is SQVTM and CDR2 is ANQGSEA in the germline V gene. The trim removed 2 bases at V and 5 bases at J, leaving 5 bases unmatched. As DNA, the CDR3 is TGCAGCGTTGAATGGTGGGACAGGGGTACTGAAGCTTTCTTT. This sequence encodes CSVEWWDRGTEAFF.

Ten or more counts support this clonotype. The chain's CDR3 is CSVEAKRVWYEQYF. The CDR3 nucleotides are TGCAGCGTTGAAGCTAAGAGGGTTTGGTACGAGCAGTACTTC. The chain combines TRBV29-1 with TRBJ2-7; maybe TRBD2 (5 bases). The CDR3 totals 14 residues. V was shortened by 1 base and J by 4 bases, with 14 bases between the two germline ends. Germline CDR1 reads SQVTM; CDR2 reads ANQGSEA.

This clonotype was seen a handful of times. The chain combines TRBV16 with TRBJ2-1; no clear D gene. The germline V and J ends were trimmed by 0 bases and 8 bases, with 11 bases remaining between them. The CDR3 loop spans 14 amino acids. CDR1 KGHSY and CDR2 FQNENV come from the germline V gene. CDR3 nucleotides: TGTGCCAGCAGCCAATCGGAAATACAACATGAGCAGTTCTTC. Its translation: CASSQSEIQHEQFF.

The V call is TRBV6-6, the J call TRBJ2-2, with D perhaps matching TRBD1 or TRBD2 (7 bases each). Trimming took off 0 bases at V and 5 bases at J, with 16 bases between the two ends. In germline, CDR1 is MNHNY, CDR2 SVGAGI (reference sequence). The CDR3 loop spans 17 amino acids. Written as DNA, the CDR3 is TGTGCCAGCAGTTACTCGATGTTCAGGGGGGGAACCGGGGAGCTGTTTTTT. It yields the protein CASSYSMFRGGTGELFF.

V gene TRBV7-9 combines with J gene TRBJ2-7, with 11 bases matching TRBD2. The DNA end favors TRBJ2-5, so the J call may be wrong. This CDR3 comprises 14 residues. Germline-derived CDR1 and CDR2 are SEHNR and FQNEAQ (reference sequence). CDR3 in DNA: TGTGCCAGCAGCCACGGACTAGCGGGAGAGACCCAGTACTTC. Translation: CASSHGLAGETQYF.

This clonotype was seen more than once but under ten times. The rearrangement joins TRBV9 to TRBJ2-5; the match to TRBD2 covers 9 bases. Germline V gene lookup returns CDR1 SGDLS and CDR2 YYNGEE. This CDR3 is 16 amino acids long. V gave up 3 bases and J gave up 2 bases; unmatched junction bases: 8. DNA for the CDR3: TGTGCCAGCAGCGAGGGGCTAGCGGGGAGGCAAGAGACCCAGTACTTC. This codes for CASSEGLAGRQETQYF. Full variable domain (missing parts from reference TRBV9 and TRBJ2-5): DSGVTQTPKHLITATGQRVTLRCSPRSGDLSVYWYQQSLDQGLQFLIQYYNGEERAKGNILERFSAQQFPDLHSELNLSSLELGDSALYFCASSEGLAGRQETQYFGPGTRLLVL.

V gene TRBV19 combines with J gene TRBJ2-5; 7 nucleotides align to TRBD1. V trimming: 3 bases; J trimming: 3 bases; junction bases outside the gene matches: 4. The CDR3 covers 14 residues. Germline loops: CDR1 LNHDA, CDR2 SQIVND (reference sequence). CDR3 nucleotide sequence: TGTGCCAGTAGTATTGGGCAGGGGGAAGAGACCCAGTACTTC. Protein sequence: CASSIGQGEETQYF.

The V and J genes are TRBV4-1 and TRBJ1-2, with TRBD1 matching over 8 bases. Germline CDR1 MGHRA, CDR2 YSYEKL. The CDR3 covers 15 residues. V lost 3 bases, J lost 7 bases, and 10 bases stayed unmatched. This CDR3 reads CASSQMGGTGRGYTF. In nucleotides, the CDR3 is TGCGCCAGCAGCCAGATGGGGGGGACAGGTCGTGGCTACACCTTC.

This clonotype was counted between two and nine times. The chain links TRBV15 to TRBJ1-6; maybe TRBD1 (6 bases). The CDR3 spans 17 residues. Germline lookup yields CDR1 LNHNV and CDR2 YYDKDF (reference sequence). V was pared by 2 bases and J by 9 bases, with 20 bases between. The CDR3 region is CATSRLGGGAKGSPLHF. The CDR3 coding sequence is TGTGCCACCAGCAGACTAGGGGGGGGCGCGAAGGGTTCACCCCTCCACTTT.

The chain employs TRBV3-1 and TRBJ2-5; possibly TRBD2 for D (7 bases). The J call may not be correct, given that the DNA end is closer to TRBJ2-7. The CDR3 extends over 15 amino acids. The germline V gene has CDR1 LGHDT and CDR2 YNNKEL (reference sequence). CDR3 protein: CASSQDRGGYYEQYF. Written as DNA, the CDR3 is TGTGCCAGCAGCCAAGATCGCGGGGGCTACTACGAGCAGTACTTC.

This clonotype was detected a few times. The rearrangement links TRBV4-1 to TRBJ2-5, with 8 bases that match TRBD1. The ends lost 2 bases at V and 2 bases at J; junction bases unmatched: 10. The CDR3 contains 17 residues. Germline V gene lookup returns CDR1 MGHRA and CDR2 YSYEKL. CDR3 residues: CASSQPAGGSLQETQYF. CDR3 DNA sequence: TGCGCCAGCAGCCAACCTGCAGGGGGCTCACTACAAGAGACCCAGTACTTC.

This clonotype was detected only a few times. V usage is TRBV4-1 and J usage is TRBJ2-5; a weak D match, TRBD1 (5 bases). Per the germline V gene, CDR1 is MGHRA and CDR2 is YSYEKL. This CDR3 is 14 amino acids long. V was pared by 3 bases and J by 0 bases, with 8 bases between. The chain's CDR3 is CASSQTENQETQYF. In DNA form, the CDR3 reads TGCGCCAGCAGCCAGACAGAGAACCAAGAGACCCAGTACTTC.

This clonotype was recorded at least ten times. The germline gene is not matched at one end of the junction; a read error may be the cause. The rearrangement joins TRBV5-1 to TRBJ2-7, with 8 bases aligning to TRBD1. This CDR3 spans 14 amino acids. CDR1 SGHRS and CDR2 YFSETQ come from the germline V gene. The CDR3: CASSFGQGPYEQYF. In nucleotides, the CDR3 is TGTGCCAGCAGCTTTGGACAGGGACCCTACGAGCAGTACTTC.

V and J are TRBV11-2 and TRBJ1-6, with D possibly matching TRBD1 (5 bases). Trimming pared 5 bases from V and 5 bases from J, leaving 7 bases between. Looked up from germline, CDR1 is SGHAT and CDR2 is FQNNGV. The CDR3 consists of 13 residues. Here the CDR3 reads CASSPTDNSPLHF. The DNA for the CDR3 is TGTGCCAGCAGCCCGACAGATAATTCACCCCTCCACTTT.

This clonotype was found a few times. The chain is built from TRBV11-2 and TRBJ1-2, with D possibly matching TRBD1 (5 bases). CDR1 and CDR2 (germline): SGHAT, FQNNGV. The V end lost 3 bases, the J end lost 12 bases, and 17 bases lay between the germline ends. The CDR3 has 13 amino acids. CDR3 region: CASSFRATGAHTF. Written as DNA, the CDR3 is TGTGCCAGCAGCTTCCGGGCCACCGGGGCCCACACCTTC.

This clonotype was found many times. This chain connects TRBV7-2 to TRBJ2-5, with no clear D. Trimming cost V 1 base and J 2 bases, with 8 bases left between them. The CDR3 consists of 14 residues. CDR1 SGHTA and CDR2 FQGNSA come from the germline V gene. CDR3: CASSLEVGQETQYF. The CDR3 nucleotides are TGTGCCAGCAGCTTAGAGGTCGGACAAGAGACCCAGTACTTC. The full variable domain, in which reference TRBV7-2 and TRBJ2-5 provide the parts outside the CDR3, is GAGVSQSPSNKVTEKGKDVELRCDPISGHTALYWYRQSLGQGLEFLIYFQGNSAPDKSGLPSDRFSAERTGGSVSTLTIQRTQQEDSAVYLCASSLEVGQETQYFGPGTRLLVL.

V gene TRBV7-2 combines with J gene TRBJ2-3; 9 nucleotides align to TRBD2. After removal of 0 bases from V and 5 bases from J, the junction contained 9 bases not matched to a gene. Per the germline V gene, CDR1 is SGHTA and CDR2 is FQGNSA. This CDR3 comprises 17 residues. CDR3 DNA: TGTGCCAGCAGCTTAGCAGGTCGGCGGGGGGGCGTAGATACGCAGTATTTT. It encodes CASSLAGRRGGVDTQYF.

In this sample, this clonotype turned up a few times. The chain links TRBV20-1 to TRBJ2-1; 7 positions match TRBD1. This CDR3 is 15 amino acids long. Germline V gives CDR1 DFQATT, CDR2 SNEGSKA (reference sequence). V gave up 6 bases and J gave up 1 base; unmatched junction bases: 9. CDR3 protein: CSADDRVASYNEQFF. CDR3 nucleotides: TGCAGTGCGGACGACAGGGTTGCTTCCTACAATGAGCAGTTCTTC.

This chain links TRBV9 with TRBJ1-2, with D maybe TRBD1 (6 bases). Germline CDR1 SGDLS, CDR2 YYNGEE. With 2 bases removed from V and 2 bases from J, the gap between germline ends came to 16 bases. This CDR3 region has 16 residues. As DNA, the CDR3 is TGTGCCAGCAGCGTGGGGGGTGGACAGAGCAACTATGGCTACACCTTC. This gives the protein CASSVGGGQSNYGYTF.

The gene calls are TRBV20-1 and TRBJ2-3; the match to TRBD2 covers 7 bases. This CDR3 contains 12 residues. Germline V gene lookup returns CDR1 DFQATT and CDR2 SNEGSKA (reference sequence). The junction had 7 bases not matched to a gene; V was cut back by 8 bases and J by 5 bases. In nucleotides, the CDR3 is TGCAGTTCCCGACCGGGGGGAGATACGCAGTATTTT. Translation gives CSSRPGGDTQYF.